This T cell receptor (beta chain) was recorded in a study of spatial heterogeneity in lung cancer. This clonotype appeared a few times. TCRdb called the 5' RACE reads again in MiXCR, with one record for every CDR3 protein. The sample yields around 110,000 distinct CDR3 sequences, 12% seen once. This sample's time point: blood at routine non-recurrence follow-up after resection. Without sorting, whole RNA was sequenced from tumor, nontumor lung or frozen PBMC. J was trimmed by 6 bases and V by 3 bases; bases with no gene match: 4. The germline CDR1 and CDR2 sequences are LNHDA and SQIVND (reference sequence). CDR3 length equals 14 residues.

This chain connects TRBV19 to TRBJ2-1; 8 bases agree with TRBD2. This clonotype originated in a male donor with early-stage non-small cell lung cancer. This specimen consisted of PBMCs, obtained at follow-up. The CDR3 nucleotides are TGTGCCAGTAGTATGGGGACTAGTTCCAATGAGCAGTTCTTC. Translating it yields CASSMGTSSNEQFF.